These 15 T cell receptor beta chains were sequenced from one sample in a study of CD8 T cells in ankylosing spondylitis. One entry per CDR3 protein results from TCRdb running MiXCR on the 5' RACE reads. The data contain about 150,000 distinct CDR3 sequences, around two fifths of them singletons. Sequencing input: synovial fluid, either unsorted or a sorted T cell fraction (not recorded which). The receptor source for this set is a male donor with ankylosing spondylitis.

V usage is TRBV5-5 and J usage is TRBJ2-1, with D hard to call. V was shortened by 2 bases and J by 2 bases, with 14 bases between the two germline ends. The germline gives CDR1 SGHKS, CDR2 YYEKEE (reference sequence). The CDR3 is 16 residues long. The CDR3 is CASSFMGDATYNEQFF. CDR3 sequence (DNA): TGTGCCAGCAGCTTCATGGGTGATGCCACCTACAATGAGCAGTTCTTC.

This clonotype was seen a few times. The chain couples TRBV20-1 to TRBJ2-6; no firm D call. This CDR3 region has 16 residues. CDR1 and CDR2 from the germline V gene are DFQATT and SNEGSKA (reference sequence). Between the trimmed V and J ends, which lost 0 bases and 0 bases, there was a span of 9 bases. CDR3 nucleotides: TGCAGTGCTAGAGAGCTCCCGAGCTCTGGGGCCAACGTCCTGACTTTC. Translated, it gives CSARELPSSGANVLTF.

This clonotype has a handful of counts. The V gene is TRBV4-3, the J gene TRBJ1-1; 7 positions match TRBD1. The CDR3 is 17 residues long. The germline V gene encodes CDR1 LGHNA and CDR2 YSLEER. V trimming: 0 bases; J trimming: 7 bases; junction bases outside the gene matches: 14. DNA of the CDR3: TGCGCCAGCAGCCAAGACGTCTTACGGAAGGGACAGCTTGAAGCTTTCTTT. It yields the protein CASSQDVLRKGQLEAFF.

This clonotype was observed a few times. The V and J genes are TRBV7-9 and TRBJ1-1; 7 bases fit TRBD1. Germline values: CDR1 SEHNR, CDR2 FQNEAQ (reference sequence). There are 17 residues in the CDR3. The V and J ends lost 3 bases and 0 bases, in that order; junction bases with no gene match: 10. This chain's CDR3 is CASSFPDRAPLNTEAFF. The CDR3 nucleotides are TGTGCCAGCAGCTTCCCTGACAGGGCCCCCCTGAACACTGAAGCTTTCTTT.

The sample holds a few counts of this clonotype. The chain employs TRBV4-1 and TRBJ1-4, with no clear D. The germline V and J ends were trimmed by 0 bases and 6 bases, with 11 bases remaining between them. Germline loops: CDR1 MGHRA, CDR2 YSYEKL. The CDR3 has 15 amino acids. CDR3 protein: CASSQDLQLHEKLFF. As DNA, the CDR3 is TGCGCCAGCAGCCAAGATCTCCAGCTCCATGAAAAACTGTTTTTT.

The gene calls are TRBV20-1 and TRBJ2-7; 11 nucleotides match TRBD2. J was trimmed by 4 bases and V by 6 bases; bases with no gene match: 8. The CDR3 spans 14 residues. Germline assignment: CDR1 DFQATT and CDR2 SNEGSKA (reference sequence). The CDR3 DNA sequence: TGCAGTGCGCGAACTAGCGGGGGAATATACGAGCAGTACTTC. Protein: CSARTSGGIYEQYF.

This clonotype was detected a few times. The rearrangement joins TRBV20-1 to TRBJ2-7, with TRBD2 matching over 12 bases. V was pared by 0 bases and J by 7 bases, with 16 bases of the junction left unmatched. The CDR3 is 18 amino acids. Germline assignment: CDR1 DFQATT and CDR2 SNEGSKA (reference sequence). This CDR3 reads CSARDRTASGGALREQYF. As DNA, the CDR3 is TGCAGTGCTAGAGACCGAACCGCTAGCGGGGGGGCCCTGCGAGAGCAGTACTTC.

The V gene is TRBV6-1, the J gene TRBJ2-2, with D unresolved. The V and J ends lost 7 bases and 1 base respectively, with 13 bases between them. Germline CDR1 and CDR2: MNHNS and SASEGT. The CDR3 is 15 amino acids. This CDR3 is CASTPDRLNTGELFF. DNA of the CDR3: TGTGCCAGCACCCCCGATAGGCTGAACACCGGGGAGCTGTTTTTT.

This clonotype has more than one count but fewer than ten. The rearrangement joins TRBV27 to TRBJ2-2, with D uncertain. The germline gives CDR1 MNHEY, CDR2 SMNVEV (reference sequence). Deletions cut 3 bases from V and 7 bases from J, with 9 bases between. This CDR3 is 13 amino acids long. Here the CDR3 reads CASSFMGIGELFF. CDR3 nucleotide sequence: TGTGCCAGCAGTTTTATGGGCATCGGGGAGCTGTTTTTT.

J is TRBJ2-1 and V is TRBV6-5; maybe TRBD1 (5 bases). The CDR3 contains 13 residues. The germline gives CDR1 MNHEY, CDR2 SVGAGI. V was cut by 4 bases and J by 8 bases, with 12 bases left in between. The CDR3 bases are TGTGCCAGCAGTTTCACAGGTTTCGATGAGCAGTTCTTC. It encodes CASSFTGFDEQFF.

The gene calls are TRBV5-1 and TRBJ2-1; D may be TRBD2 (6 bases). V dropped 4 bases and J dropped 8 bases, with 13 bases sitting between them. Per the germline V gene, CDR1 is SGHRS and CDR2 is YFSETQ. This CDR3 has 13 residues. The CDR3 DNA follows: TGCGCCAGCAGCGGAGGGTGTTGTGATGAGCAGTTCTTC. It specifies CASSGGCCDEQFF. The complete variable domain, with remaining parts taken from reference TRBV5-1 and TRBJ2-1, reads KAGVTQTPRYLIKTRGQQVTLSCSPISGHRSVSWYQQTPGQGLQFLFEYFSETQRNKGNFPGRFSGRQFSNSRSEMNVSTLELGDSALYLCASSGGCCDEQFFGPGTRLTVL.

The rearrangement joins TRBV7-2 to TRBJ2-2; D call uncertain. CDR1 is SGHTA and CDR2 is FQGNSA in the germline V gene. Between the trimmed V and J ends, which lost 0 bases and 3 bases, there was a span of 8 bases. The CDR3 has 15 residues. Here the CDR3 reads CASSLARKDTGELFF. CDR3 sequence (DNA): TGTGCCAGCAGCTTAGCGCGTAAGGACACCGGGGAGCTGTTTTTT.

The chain carries TRBV11-2 and TRBJ2-3; 7 nucleotides match TRBD2. V dropped 3 bases and J dropped 7; count of bases not matched to a gene: 10. This CDR3 spans 15 amino acids. Germline V lookup: CDR1 SGHAT, CDR2 FQNNGV. CDR3 DNA sequence: TGTGCCAGCAGCTTGCAAGTGGGGGGGGTGTATACGCAGTATTTT. Translation gives CASSLQVGGVYTQYF. Drawing the rest from reference TRBV11-2 and TRBJ2-3, the complete variable domain is EAGVAQSPRYKIIEKRQSVAFWCNPISGHATLYWYQQILGQGPKLLIQFQNNGVVDDSQLPKDRFSAERLKGVDSTLKIQPAKLEDSAVYLCASSLQVGGVYTQYFGPGTRLTVL.

The chain carries TRBV5-5 and TRBJ1-3; D perhaps matches TRBD1 (5 bases). V gave up 5 bases and J gave up 0 bases, with 9 bases separating them. CDR3 length: 14 residues. Germline V lookup: CDR1 SGHKS, CDR2 YYEKEE (reference sequence). The CDR3 DNA sequence: TGTGCCAGCAGGCGGACAACCTCTGGAAACACCATATATTTT. This codes for CASRRTTSGNTIYF.

This clonotype has only a few counts. V usage is TRBV11-2 and J usage is TRBJ2-2; no reliable D call. Germline CDR1 and CDR2: SGHAT and FQNNGV. This CDR3 region has 16 residues. V was shortened by 2 bases and J by 0 bases, with 10 bases between the two germline ends. CDR3 coding DNA: TGTGCCAGCAGCTTATTCCCAAGATCGAACACCGGGGAGCTGTTTTTT. This encodes CASSLFPRSNTGELFF.